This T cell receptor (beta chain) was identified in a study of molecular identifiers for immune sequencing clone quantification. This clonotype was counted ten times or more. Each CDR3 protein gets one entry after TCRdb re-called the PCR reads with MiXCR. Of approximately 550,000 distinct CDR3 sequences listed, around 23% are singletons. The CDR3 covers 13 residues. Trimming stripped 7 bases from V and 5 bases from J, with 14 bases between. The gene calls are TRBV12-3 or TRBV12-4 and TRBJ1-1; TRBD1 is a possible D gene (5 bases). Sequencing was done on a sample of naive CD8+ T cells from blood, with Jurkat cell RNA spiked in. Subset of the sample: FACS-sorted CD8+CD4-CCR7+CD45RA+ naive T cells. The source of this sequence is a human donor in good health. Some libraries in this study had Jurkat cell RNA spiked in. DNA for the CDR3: TGTGCCAGCAATCAGGGTGCGTGGACTGAAGCTTTCTTT. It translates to CASNQGAWTEAFF.